This T cell receptor (beta chain) was captured by sequencing in a study of shared clonotypes between healthy human individuals. TCRdb's copy holds only in-frame clones and misses some; the assay was immunoSEQ multiplex PCR. The table lists more than 400,000 clones, 81% of them singletons. Trimming stripped 3 bases from V and 1 base from J, with 11 bases between. Germline V gene lookup returns CDR1 SGHNT and CDR2 YENEEA. The CDR3 is made up of 15 amino acids. The sequencing sample was made of PBMCs. This sequence originates from a middle-aged woman in good health. Some clones in this sample may be carry-over from other donors' samples. The chain uses TRBV11-3 and TRBJ2-3; perhaps TRBD2 as D (5 bases). CDR3 in DNA: TGTGCCAGCAGCTTGGACCTCGGGGGCACAGATACGCAGTATTTT. Translation: CASSLDLGGTDTQYF.